These 17 T cell receptor beta chains were sequenced from one sample in a study of T cell responses to AZD1222 COVID-19 vaccine. Profiled with immunoSEQ multiplex PCR; TCRdb holds only in-frame clones, not every one. This sample has some 160,000 clones, with just under 95% found just once. Sequencing used peripheral blood, obtained on day 0 of AZD1222 vaccination. The receptors derive from an adult in good health.

This clone was seen just once. The genes are TRBV5-1 and TRBJ2-1, with D maybe TRBD1 (5 bases). Trimming cost V 2 bases and J 4 bases, with 7 bases left between them. The CDR3 is 13 residues long. Looked up from germline, CDR1 is SGHRS and CDR2 is YFSETQ. CDR3 sequence: CASSFRQYNEQFF. Here the CDR3 DNA reads TGCGCCAGCAGCTTTAGACAGTACAATGAGCAGTTCTTC.

V is TRBV19 and J is TRBJ2-1; D remains unclear. Per the germline V gene, CDR1 is LNHDA and CDR2 is SQIVND (reference sequence). The CDR3 contains 15 residues. Trimming stripped 3 bases from V and 7 bases from J, with 16 bases between. The CDR3 spells CASSMVHSWGNEQFF. The CDR3 nucleotides read TGTGCCAGTAGTATGGTGCACTCATGGGGTAATGAGCAGTTCTTC.

The V call is TRBV14, the J call TRBJ2-7, with D possibly being TRBD1 (5 bases). With 3 bases removed from V and 2 bases from J, the gap between germline ends came to 11 bases. The germline gives CDR1 SGHDN, CDR2 FVKESK. CDR3 length equals 14 residues. CDR3 loop: CASSQYRNPYEQYF. DNA of the CDR3: TGTGCCAGCAGCCAGTACAGGAATCCCTACGAGCAGTACTTC.

The chain combines TRBV4-3 with TRBJ1-2; 7 bases agree with TRBD1. The J segment lost 8 bases and the V segment lost 3 bases, leaving 21 bases of the junction unmatched. The CDR3 runs to 18 residues. Germline CDR1 and CDR2: LGHNA and YSLEER. The CDR3 protein is CASSQETTWTGSFTGYTF. The CDR3 DNA is TGCGCCAGCAGCCAGGAAACGACTTGGACAGGAAGTTTCACGGGCTACACCTTC.

This chain joins TRBV19 and TRBJ2-2; TRBD2 matches at 10 bases. Trimming at V came to 9 bases and at J to 1 base, leaving 2 bases not matched to a gene. In germline, CDR1 is LNHDA, CDR2 SQIVND (reference sequence). The CDR3 consists of 14 residues. The CDR3 sequence: CASLAGENTGELFF. CDR3 bases: TGTGCCAGCCTAGCGGGGGAGAACACCGGGGAGCTGTTTTTT.

This chain uses TRBV30 with TRBJ2-7; D gene uncertain. This CDR3 is built from 13 residues. The germline V gene encodes CDR1 GTSNPN and CDR2 SVGIG (reference sequence). The ends were cut back, 0 bases at V and 2 bases at J, with 8 bases in the middle. The CDR3 spells CAWSVQPPYEQYF. The DNA for the CDR3 is TGTGCCTGGAGTGTACAGCCTCCCTACGAGCAGTACTTC.

This chain uses TRBV3-1 (or the pseudogene TRBV3-2) with TRBJ2-7, with no clear D. V lost 1 base and J lost 6, with 13 bases in between. CDR1 is LGHDT, CDR2 YNNKEL, per germline (reference sequence). CDR3 length: 14 residues. The CDR3, as DNA: TGTGCCAGCAGCCAAGGGGTGCCTGGGCGCGAGCAGTACTTC. Translation gives CASSQGVPGREQYF.

This clone was seen a single time. The chain is built from TRBV28 and TRBJ1-1; D is possibly TRBD1 (5 bases). In germline, CDR1 is MDHEN, CDR2 SYDVKM. The CDR3 extends over 13 amino acids. The V and J ends lost 4 bases and 6 bases respectively, with 12 bases between them. The CDR3 DNA follows: TGTGCCAGCAGTTCACCCGCCAGGGCTGAAGCTTTCTTT. Protein sequence: CASSSPARAEAFF.

The J gene is TRBJ2-2, the V gene TRBV7-3, with TRBD2 matching over 11 bases. CDR1 and CDR2 (germline): SGHTA, FQGTGA. The CDR3 is 15 amino acids. V lost 2 bases and J lost 6; bases outside the gene matches: 2. DNA of the CDR3: TGTGCCAGCAGCTTAGCACTAGCGGGGGCCGGGGAGCTGTTTTTT. It encodes CASSLALAGAGELFF.

V usage is TRBV12-3 or TRBV12-4 and J usage is TRBJ1-5, with no clear D. This CDR3 has 12 residues. The V and J ends lost 5 bases and 4 bases respectively, with 6 bases between them. The DNA for the CDR3 is TGTGCCAGCAGTAAACAGAATCAGCCCCAGCATTTT. Translation: CASSKQNQPQHF.

This sequence joins TRBV6-5 and TRBJ2-5, with D maybe TRBD2 (6 bases). CDR1 and CDR2 (germline): MNHEY, SVGAGI. Trimming shortened V by 8 bases and J by 7 bases, and 17 bases separated the two germline ends. The CDR3 is 13 residues long. This CDR3 reads CASGISLGGTQYF. The CDR3, as DNA: TGTGCCAGCGGTATCTCCCTCGGGGGGACCCAGTACTTC.

The CDR3 nucleotides read TGTGCCAGTAGTCCCCCGGGCACAGATACGCAGTATTTT. This sequence encodes CASSPPGTDTQYF. V gene TRBV19 combines with J gene TRBJ2-3; D not certain. Germline V gene data show CDR1 as LNHDA and CDR2 as SQIVND (reference sequence). V gave up 5 bases and J gave up 1 base, with 7 bases separating them. This CDR3 contains 13 residues. Full variable domain (remainder filled in from reference TRBV19 and TRBJ2-3): DGGITQSPKYLFRKEGQNVTLSCEQNLNHDAMYWYRQDPGQGLRLIYYSQIVNDFQKGDIAEGYSVSREKKESFPLTVTSAQKNPTAFYLCASSPPGTDTQYFGPGTRLTVL.

The chain employs TRBV6-1 and TRBJ1-3; 7 bases map to TRBD1. The V gene's germline CDR1 is MNHNS and CDR2 SASEGT. J was trimmed by 0 bases and V by 1 base; bases with no gene match: 0. CDR3 length equals 15 residues. This chain's CDR3 is CASSEEGASGNTIYF. CDR3 bases: TGTGCCAGCAGTGAAGAGGGGGCCTCTGGAAACACCATATATTTT.

The chain links TRBV7-9 to TRBJ2-1; 10 nucleotides match TRBD1. CDR1 and CDR2 from the germline V gene are SEHNR and FQNEAQ (reference sequence). The CDR3 is 15 residues long. V lost 5 bases, J lost 12 bases, and 13 bases stayed unmatched. The CDR3 nucleotides are TGTGCCAGCAGCCCAGAGGGACAGGGGTTGAGTGGGCAGTTCTTC. Protein sequence: CASSPEGQGLSGQFF.

This clone occurred once. The genes are TRBV5-1 and TRBJ1-1; no clear D gene. This CDR3 has 15 amino acids. CDR1 is SGHRS and CDR2 is YFSETQ in the germline V gene. With 0 bases removed from V and 0 bases from J, the gap between germline ends came to 9 bases. The CDR3 is CASSLARGMNTEAFF. DNA of the CDR3: TGCGCCAGCAGCTTGGCCCGGGGAATGAACACTGAAGCTTTCTTT.

CDR3 sequence: CASRQGEDVGYTF. Here the CDR3 DNA reads TGTGCCAGCAGACAGGGAGAGGATGTTGGCTACACCTTC. The rearrangement joins TRBV6-5 to TRBJ1-2, with D possibly TRBD1 on 6 matching bases. V was pared by 6 bases and J by 7 bases, with 15 bases between. This CDR3 region has 13 residues. The germline gives CDR1 MNHEY, CDR2 SVGAGI.

This clone was detected only once. The chain links TRBV6-1 to TRBJ1-1; TRBD1 is a possible D gene (5 bases). CDR1 is MNHNS, CDR2 SASEGT, per germline. V was pared by 2 bases and J by 3 bases, with 10 bases between. The CDR3 is 14 amino acids. CDR3 amino acids: CASSEWAGDTEAFF. CDR3 DNA: TGTGCCAGCAGTGAATGGGCGGGGGACACTGAAGCTTTCTTT.